What follows are 18 T cell receptor beta chains derived from one specimen sequenced in a study of T cells in women clearing cervical HPV infection. The data were produced by immunoSEQ multiplex PCR, yet TCRdb's version contains in-frame clones alone and is incomplete. The sample totals fewer than 35,000 clones. Material: blood buffy coat. The source is a woman aged 18 to 75 with a cervical HPV16 infection that either progressed to CIN3+ or cleared (not recorded which).

Regarding this clone: The CDR3 end lies 3 residues beyond the end of the read and is filled in from the germline J gene. The chain joins TRBV5-1 to TRBJ2-6, with 7 bases lining up with TRBD1. CDR3 length: 15 residues. V shed 3 bases and J 2 bases; nucleotides not matched to a gene: 2. The germline V gene encodes CDR1 SGHRS and CDR2 YFSETQ. The CDR3 loop is CASSSQGTGANVLTF. CDR3 DNA, as far as it was read: TGCGCCAGCAGCTCACAGGGGACTGGGGCCAACGTC. The whole variable domain, remainder taken from reference TRBV5-1 and TRBJ2-6, is KAGVTQTPRYLIKTRGQQVTLSCSPISGHRSVSWYQQTPGQGLQFLFEYFSETQRNKGNFPGRFSGRQFSNSRSEMNVSTLELGDSALYLCASSSQGTGANVLTFGAGSRLTVL.

Turning to this clone: The read ends 3 residues early relative to the CDR3; the germline J gene fills the gap. V is TRBV5-6 and J is TRBJ1-2, with TRBD1 matching 7 bases. CDR1 is SGHDT and CDR2 is YYEEEE in the germline V gene. CDR3 length: 15 amino acids. V was clipped by 4 bases and J by 4 bases; unmatched bases: 10. CDR3: CASSPPGGEVYGYTF. The DNA read from the CDR3 is TGTGCCAGCAGCCCTCCAGGGGGAGAGGTCTATGGC.

In the case of this clone: The read ends 3 residues before the CDR3 terminus; that terminus is restored from the germline J gene. The chain links TRBV20-1 to TRBJ2-1; TRBD2 matches 8 bases. The CDR3 consists of 13 residues. The trim removed 7 bases at V and 5 bases at J, leaving 7 bases unmatched. The germline CDR1 and CDR2 sequences are DFQATT and SNEGSKA (reference sequence). This CDR3 is CSGNSGDHNEQFF. CDR3 bases read: TGCAGTGGGAATAGCGGGGATCACAATGAG.

Comments on this clone: The read gets to within 3 residues of the CDR3 end, and the germline J gene fills in the rest. The chain has TRBV11-2 and TRBJ2-1; D is possibly TRBD2 (7 bases). From germline, CDR1 is SGHAT and CDR2 FQNNGV. The V and J ends lost 10 bases and 2 bases respectively, with 15 bases between them. The CDR3 sequence is 14 residues long. CDR3 DNA, as far as it was read: TGTGCCACCAGTAGGGGGGGGACCTACAATGAG. It codes for CATSRGGTYNE. The full-length CDR3 reads as CATSRGGTYNEQFF. The entire variable domain, with the rest obtained from reference TRBV11-2 and TRBJ2-1, is as follows: EAGVAQSPRYKIIEKRQSVAFWCNPISGHATLYWYQQILGQGPKLLIQFQNNGVVDDSQLPKDRFSAERLKGVDSTLKIQPAKLEDSAVYLCATSRGGTYNEQFFGPGTRLTVL.

As regards this clone: Sequencing ends 3 residues short of the CDR3 end; the germline J gene provides the rest. The chain uses TRBV19 and TRBJ1-2; D is ambiguous. In germline, CDR1 is LNHDA, CDR2 SQIVND (reference sequence). CDR3 length: 19 amino acids. Partial CDR3 DNA: TGTGCCAGTAGCCCAAAACCCCGGACTAGCGGGAGGGTACCGAATGAC. Its translation is CASSPKPRTSGRVPND. The complete CDR3 protein is CASSPKPRTSGRVPNDYTF.

Notes on this clone: Coverage ceases 3 residues before the CDR3 finishes, and the germline J gene fills in the end. V is TRBV19 and J is TRBJ2-1, with 9 bases aligning to TRBD2. V dropped 7 bases and J dropped 2; count of bases not matched to a gene: 6. The CDR3 extends over 15 amino acids. Germline CDR1 and CDR2: LNHDA and SQIVND (reference sequence). This CDR3 reads CASTTSGSPYNEQFF. The DNA read from the CDR3 is TGTGCCAGTACCACTAGCGGGTCTCCCTACAATGAG.

As concerns this clone: The missing CDR3 end, 3 residues past where the read stops, is filled in from the germline J gene. V and J are TRBV7-6 and TRBJ2-5; 9 nucleotides match TRBD2. V dropped 7 bases and J dropped 5; count of bases not matched to a gene: 11. This CDR3 spans 15 amino acids. Germline-derived CDR1 and CDR2 are SGHVS and FNYEAQ. CDR3 residues: CASNRASGGKETQYF. CDR3 DNA, as far as it was read: TGTGCCAGCAACCGTGCGAGCGGGGGGAAGGAGACC.

Incomplete CDR3 DNA: TGTGCCAGCAGCCCCAGTTACGGGCAGGACTATGGT. This encodes CASSPSYGQDYG. The whole CDR3 sequence reads CASSPSYGQDYGQYF. The genes are TRBV7-9 and TRBJ2-4; tentatively, D is TRBD2 (6 bases). The read ends 3 residues before the CDR3 terminus; that terminus is restored from the germline J gene. CDR1 and CDR2 (germline): SEHNR, FQNEAQ (reference sequence). This CDR3 contains 15 residues.

About this clone itself: One end of the junction does not line up with germline, which may come from a read error. The read finishes 3 residues shy of the CDR3 end, and the germline J gene is used to complete it. V usage is TRBV6-2 or TRBV6-3 and J usage is TRBJ1-2; no reliable D call. Germline-derived CDR1 and CDR2 are MNHEY and SVGEGT. CDR3 size: 14 residues. CDR3 DNA (partial): TGTGCCAGCTCCTCCTCGCCGGGTGGCTATGAC. Amino acids: CASSSSPGGYD. The whole CDR3 is CASSSSPGGYDYTF.

Worth noting for this clone: The read finishes 3 residues shy of the CDR3 end, and the germline J gene is used to complete it. V gene TRBV20-1 combines with J gene TRBJ1-5, with TRBD1 as a possible D gene (5 bases). The CDR3 totals 13 residues. CDR1 is DFQATT and CDR2 is SNEGSKA in the germline V gene (reference sequence). The germline V and J ends were trimmed by 5 bases and 1 base, with 9 bases remaining between them. CDR3 DNA (partial): TGCAGTGCTGGGGGGAAAAGCAATCAGCCC. Its protein product is CSAGGKSNQP. The entire CDR3 reads CSAGGKSNQPQHF.

A note on this clone: The sequenced fragment ends 3 residues before the CDR3 boundary, so the rest is inferred from the germline J gene. V and J are TRBV5-5 and TRBJ1-1; weak D call: TRBD1 (5 bases). The CDR3 loop spans 11 amino acids. Germline V gives CDR1 SGHKS, CDR2 YYEKEE (reference sequence). CDR3 loop: CATDGGTEAFF. CDR3 bases read: TGTGCCACCGATGGGGGGACCGAA.

On this clone: The read ends 3 residues shy of where the CDR3 ends; the end is completed using the germline J gene. The V and J genes are TRBV29-1 and TRBJ1-2, with D hard to call. V lost 3 bases to trimming and J lost 2 bases, with 7 bases between them. Germline-derived CDR1 and CDR2 are SQVTM and ANQGSEA. The CDR3 consists of 12 residues. Incomplete CDR3 DNA: TGCAGCGTTGAGCGAGAGAACTATGGC. This translates into CSVERENYG. The whole CDR3 is CSVERENYGYTF.

A note on this clone: The CDR3 is cut off 3 residues early in the read; its end comes from the germline J gene. This chain connects TRBV18 to TRBJ2-2, with 7 bases fitting TRBD1. Germline values: CDR1 KGHSH, CDR2 LQKENI. V lost 1 base to trimming and J lost 1 base; unmatched junction nucleotides: 3. The CDR3 loop spans 16 amino acids. The CDR3 spells CASSPLRTGNTGELFF. The covered CDR3 bases are TGTGCCAGCTCACCACTTAGGACAGGGAACACCGGGGAG.

Concerning this clone itself: The CDR3 extends 3 residues past the end of the read, so its final part is completed from the germline J gene. This chain links TRBV30 with TRBJ2-3; 12 nucleotides agree with TRBD2. The CDR3 has 18 amino acids. CDR1 GTSNPN and CDR2 SVGIG come from the germline V gene (reference sequence). Trimming cost V 3 bases and J 0 bases; bases outside gene matches: 10. The CDR3 bases that were read are TGTGCCTGGAGCTATCCTAGCGGGGGGGTGGCTAGCACAGATACG. Amino acid sequence: CAWSYPSGGVASTDT. The whole CDR3 sequence is CAWSYPSGGVASTDTQYF.

Points on this clone: The sequenced fragment ends 3 residues before the CDR3 boundary, so the rest is inferred from the germline J gene. The chain carries TRBV19 and TRBJ2-2, with D unclear. Germline V gene lookup returns CDR1 LNHDA and CDR2 SQIVND (reference sequence). This CDR3 region has 14 residues. The CDR3: CASRMVGYNSPLFF. The sequenced CDR3 bases are TGTGCCAGTAGAATGGTGGGCTATAATTCACCG.

Notes on this clone: The read halts 3 residues ahead of the CDR3 end, with the missing end drawn from the germline J gene. The rearrangement links TRBV12-3 or TRBV12-4 to TRBJ1-1; D remains ambiguous. This CDR3 is 13 amino acids long. The ends were cut back, 4 bases at V and 1 base at J, with 7 bases in the middle. CDR3: CASSSRRNTEAFF. The CDR3 DNA, read in part, is TGTGCCAGCAGTTCGCGGAGGAACACTGAA.

Notes on this clone: The read ends 3 residues before the CDR3 terminus; that terminus is restored from the germline J gene. The rearrangement links TRBV20-1 to TRBJ2-7; TRBD2 agrees at 9 bases. This CDR3 contains 19 residues. J gave up 6 bases and V 0 bases, and 21 bases lay outside the gene matches. Germline V gene sequence: CDR1 DFQATT, CDR2 SNEGSKA (reference sequence). The part of the CDR3 DNA that was read is TGCAGTGCTAGAGACTCAAGTAGGCTAGCGGGACGAAGGGGGTCCGAG. Translation gives CSARDSSRLAGRRGSE. The complete CDR3 sequence is CSARDSSRLAGRRGSEQYF.

In regard to this clone: The read gets to within 3 residues of the CDR3 end, and the germline J gene fills in the rest. The rearrangement uses TRBV29-1 and TRBJ2-3; 9 nucleotides align to TRBD1. The CDR3 consists of 15 residues. J lost 4 bases, V lost 4 bases, and 9 bases had no gene match. Germline V lookup: CDR1 SQVTM, CDR2 ANQGSEA. CDR3 amino acids: CSVVIQGQGSDTQYF. CDR3 DNA (partial): TGCAGCGTTGTAATACAGGGACAGGGCTCAGATACG.